The rows below give T cell receptor beta chains drawn from one sample of a study of technical replicates of blood from a few donors. Measured with immunoSEQ multiplex PCR; TCRdb has only the in-frame clones, and not every one. In the table there are about 75,000 clones, around 97% of which are singletons. Sequencing input: T cells isolated from PBMCs. These receptors were obtained from a human donor in good health. CDR3s include the opening cysteine and the closing phenylalanine or tryptophan. A D gene is named only where the DNA matches it firmly. A row's size may be missing; if present it is once, few, many or a size class.

- - TRBJ1-2 TRBV6-5 TGTGCCAGCAGTTACGGGCGCGAAAACTATGGCTACACCTTC CASSYGRENYGYTF
TRBD2 - TRBJ2-3 TRBV9 TGTGCCAGCAGCAGCGGGGAGAGGGGAGGCCTAGTATCATACCCAGATACGCAGTATTTT CASSSGERGGLVSYPDTQYF
TRBD1 - TRBJ2-7 TRBV6-6 TGTGCCAGCAGTTACGGGCAGGGGGCTGGGTACGAGCAGTACTTC CASSYGQGAGYEQYF
TRBD2 - TRBJ2-1 TRBV5-1 TGCGCCAGCAGCTTGGCTTCCTCCGGGACTAGCGCCGAGCAGTTCTTC CASSLASSGTSAEQFF
- - TRBJ2-1 TRBV19 TGTGCCAGTAGTACCCCCACTAGCTCCTACAATGAGCAGTTCTTC CASSTPTSSYNEQFF
TRBD1 - TRBJ1-2 TRBV6-5 TGTGCCAGCAGACCCGACAGGGATCCTGGAGGCTACACCTTC CASRPDRDPGGYTF
- - TRBJ2-7 TRBV6-5 TGTGCCAGCAGTTCTCCTTCCCGCGAGCAGTACTTC CASSSPSREQYF
TRBD1 - TRBJ2-5 TRBV19 TGTGCCAGTAGTATAGTTTGGACAGGGGGTAGGGGGGAGACCCAGTACTTC CASSIVWTGGRGETQYF
- - TRBJ1-2 TRBV18 TGTGCCAGCTCACCACCGACCGCAGGGGCAAACTATGGCTACACCTTC CASSPPTAGANYGYTF
- - TRBJ1-2 TRBV30 TGTGCCTGGAGTGTTCGACAGGACCACTTCTATGGCTACACCTTC CAWSVRQDHFYGYTF
- - TRBJ1-2 TRBV18 TGTGCCAGCTCACCGAACAGGGAACCTAGCTATGGCTACACCTTC CASSPNREPSYGYTF
TRBD2 - TRBJ2-7 TRBV27 TGTGCCAGCAGTTTAGGCGGGGGGGAAGAGCAGTACTTC CASSLGGGEEQYF
TRBD2 - TRBJ2-2 TRBV29-1 TGCAGCGTTGAAGGCGCGGGAGGGTCGAACACCGGGGAGCTGTTTTTT CSVEGAGGSNTGELFF
- - TRBJ2-7 TRBV25-1 TGTGCCAGCAGTGCCGGGTTGAGCTCCTACGAGCAGTACTTC CASSAGLSSYEQYF
- - TRBJ1-1 TRBV25-1 TGTGCCAGCAGTACAGGGTTGAACACTGAAGCTTTCTTT CASSTGLNTEAFF
TRBD2 - TRBJ2-7 TRBV6-5 TGTGCCAGCAGTTATGGGCGGGAGTTGTACGAGCAGTACTTC CASSYGRELYEQYF
TRBD1 - TRBJ2-2 TRBV7-9 TGTGCCAGCAGCTTAATGAGGACAGGGGTTTATACCGGGGAGCTGTTTTTT CASSLMRTGVYTGELFF
TRBD1 - TRBJ1-1 TRBV7-9 TGTGCCAGCAGCCCTTCGACAGGGCCGGGCGCTGAAGCTTTCTTT CASSPSTGPGAEAFF
- - TRBJ2-5 TRBV4-2 TGTGCCAGCAGCCAAGATTTGCGCGGGATCCACCAAGAGACCCAGTACTTC CASSQDLRGIHQETQYF
- - TRBJ1-5 TRBV30 TGTGCCTGGAGTGGCGGCCTTAGCAATCAGCCCCAGCATTTT CAWSGGLSNQPQHF
TRBD2 - TRBJ2-1 TRBV27 TGTGCCAGCAGTTTAAGCGGGAGATTCAATGAGCAGTTCTTC CASSLSGRFNEQFF
TRBD2 - TRBJ2-3 TRBV28 TGTGCCAGCAGTGTTGCCCCAAAGAGCGGGAGGGCGGATACGCAGTATTTT CASSVAPKSGRADTQYF
TRBD2 - TRBJ2-3 TRBV5-1 TGCGCCAGCAGCACGACAACTAGCGGGAGGAGGCGCACAGATACGCAGTATTTT CASSTTTSGRRRTDTQYF
TRBD2 - TRBJ2-3 TRBV6-6 TGTGCCAGCAGTTACCTCCCTAGCGGGGGGGCAGATACGCAGTATTTT CASSYLPSGGADTQYF
- - TRBJ2-2 TRBV9 TGTGCCAGCAGCGTAGTGAGGGCCGGGGAGCTGTTTTTT CASSVVRAGELFF
- - TRBJ1-5 TRBV6-1 TGTGCCAGCAGTGGACAGACCAATCAGCCCCAGCATTTT CASSGQTNQPQHF
- - TRBJ1-1 TRBV9 TGTGCCAGCAGCGTAGTCCCGGGACATAACACTGAAGCTTTCTTT CASSVVPGHNTEAFF
- - TRBJ2-5 TRBV20-1 TGCAGTGCCGGAGAAGAGACCCAGTACTTC CSAGEETQYF
- - TRBJ2-2 TRBV9 TGTGCCAGCAGCGTAGTTTGGGGGCTGGGGGAGCTGTTTTTT CASSVVWGLGELFF
- - TRBJ2-6 TRBV29-1 TGCAGCGTTGGGGGGGTATCTGGGGCCAACGTCCTGACTTTC CSVGGVSGANVLTF
- - TRBJ1-1 TRBV30 TGTGCCTGGAGTGGGGGCACCATGAACACTGAAGCTTTCTTT CAWSGGTMNTEAFF
- - TRBJ1-1 TRBV14 TGTGCCAGCAGCCAAGAGAGCCCCTTTATAAACGAAGATGAAGCTTTCTTT CASSQESPFINEDEAFF
- - TRBJ1-5 TRBV19 TGTGCCAGTACAGGGCGCGGTCAGCCCCAGCATTTT CASTGRGQPQHF
TRBD1 - TRBJ2-5 TRBV10-3 TGTGCCATAGGGACAGGGCAAGAGACCCAGTACTTC CAIGTGQETQYF
- - TRBJ1-4 TRBV6-5 TGTGCCAGCAGTTACTCGAGCGGGAATGAAAAACTGTTTTTT CASSYSSGNEKLFF
- - TRBJ2-3 TRBV28 TGTGCCAGCAGTTTACAGGGAGGAACAGATACGCAGTATTTT CASSLQGGTDTQYF
- once TRBJ1-1 TRBV5-1 TGCGCCAGCAGCTTGGATATGAACACTGAAGCTTTCTTT CASSLDMNTEAFF
- - TRBJ1-3 TRBV1 TGCACCAGCAGCCAGACTTGGGAGTCGCCTGGAAACACCATATATTTT CTSSQTWESPGNTIYF
TRBD1 once TRBJ2-2 TRBV7-6 TGTGCCAGCAGCTTAGTAGAGGGACAGTCGAACACCGGGGAGCTGTTTTTT CASSLVEGQSNTGELFF
- - TRBJ2-2 TRBV7-6 TGTGCCAGCAGCTGGGAGCCCGGATCCCCCGGGGAGCTGTTTTTT CASSWEPGSPGELFF
- - TRBJ1-3 TRBV6-1 TGTGCCAGCAGTGAAGACTCCTGGGGGCAAGGAGGAAACACCATATATTTT CASSEDSWGQGGNTIYF
- - TRBJ1-1 TRBV27 TGTGCCAGCAGTTTGGGCAGGCACACTGAAGCTTTCTTT CASSLGRHTEAFF
TRBD2 - TRBJ2-1 TRBV7-9 TGTGCCAGCAGCTTAGATCTAGCGGGAGGCTACAATGAGCAGTTCTTC CASSLDLAGGYNEQFF
TRBD2 - TRBJ2-5 TRBV30 TGTGCCTGGAGAATAGCGGGAGTGGAGACCCAGTACTTC CAWRIAGVETQYF
TRBD1 - TRBJ1-4 TRBV27 TGTGCCAGCAGTTTTCACGCAGGGGGCGATGAAAAACTGTTTTTT CASSFHAGGDEKLFF
TRBD2 - TRBJ2-7 TRBV4-1 TGCGCCAGCAGCCTCGGACTAGCGTCGAACTACGAGCAGTACTTC CASSLGLASNYEQYF
- - TRBJ1-3 TRBV29-1 TGCAGCGTTGTAGAACTCGGAAACACCATATATTTT CSVVELGNTIYF
- - TRBJ2-1 TRBV6-6 TGTGCCAGCAGTTCCGCCCTCGGCAATGAGCAGTTCTTC CASSSALGNEQFF
TRBD1 - TRBJ1-1 TRBV2 TGTGCCAGCAGCCAACAGGGGTCGGGGACTGAAGCTTTCTTT CASSQQGSGTEAFF
- - TRBJ2-7 TRBV7-8 TGTGCCTCCGGTTGGGCCGAGACAGCTTACGAGCAGTACTTC CASGWAETAYEQYF
- - TRBJ2-2 TRBV13 TGTGCCAGCAGCCAAGAGCCCGCCGTTAAACTGTTTTTT CASSQEPAVKLFF
TRBD2 - TRBJ2-1 TRBV29-1 TGCAGCGTAGCCGGGACTAGCGCTACCAACAATGAGCAGTTCTTC CSVAGTSATNNEQFF
- - TRBJ2-2 TRBV5-4 TGTGCCAGCAGGGGGGGAGGCGAAGGAACCACCGGGGAGCTGTTTTTT CASRGGGEGTTGELFF